This T cell receptor (beta chain) was documented in a study of graft-versus-host responses after intestinal transplantation. This table comes from immunoSEQ multiplex PCR, and its TCRdb copy is limited to in-frame clones, with some not included. The table has 90,000 to 150,000 clones, over 85% seen once. Note on this clone: The antigen remains undetermined.

V lost 0 bases, J lost 1 base, and 20 bases lay in between. This CDR3 has 19 amino acids. The germline CDR1 and CDR2 sequences are SGDLS and YYNGEE. The study, taken as a whole, reports: There were GvH clones found in recipient marrow, and some of them appeared first in ileum or blood. With peak circulating GvH clone levels came an association with early post-transplant HvG declines.

The sequence came from a human donor who received an intestinal transplant. V usage is TRBV9 and J usage is TRBJ2-4; weak D call: TRBD2 (7 bases). The sample here was unstimulated CD4+ T cells sorted from spleen or lymph node cells, taken before intestinal transplant. This CDR3 reads CASSVGGGDGTQAKNIQYF. CDR3 DNA: TGTGCCAGCAGCGTAGGGGGGGGCGACGGGACGCAGGCCAAAAACATTCAGTACTTC.